This TCR beta chain emerged from a study of blood T cell repertoires in COVID-19. At the level of the study: Collection of acute and convalescent COVID-19 samples took place in the United States, Italy and Spain. PBMCs, B-cell-depleted T cells, or T cells were the source of the cDNA or gDNA that made up the material.

In the source study's methods: Using reference gene primer amplification, nucleated cell counts were estimated. Libraries were prepared by immunoSEQ multiplex PCR; TCRdb keeps only in-frame clonotypes and omits some of them. Clonal size and the V and J genes are those of that table, whereas D and trimming came from the DNA. The sample holds approximately 72,000 clones; about nine tenths are singletons and the top ten take under 15%. The germline CDR1 and CDR2 sequences are MGHRA and YSYEKL. The CDR3 contains 17 residues. V gave up 4 bases and J gave up 1 base, with 16 bases separating them. The sequence was obtained from a woman aged 55-70 years with acute or convalescent COVID-19. This chain connects TRBV4-1 to TRBJ2-2, with a tentative D call TRBD2 (6 bases). Sequencing was performed on peripheral blood. DNA for the CDR3: TGCGCCAGCAGCCCTAAAAGGGAGGTGATGAACACCGGGGAGCTGTTTTTT. This gives the protein CASSPKREVMNTGELFF.